This T cell receptor beta chain is drawn from a study of blood T cell repertoires in COVID-19. Study-level information: The United States, Italy and Spain supplied acute and convalescent COVID-19 samples. T cells, B-cell-depleted T cells, or PBMCs supplied cDNA or gDNA.

Authors' data handling: Amplification of reference gene primers provided the estimated nucleated cell counts. Sequenced by immunoSEQ multiplex PCR; TCRdb stores in-frame clones only, minus some. The V and J calls and the clone size are those of that table, but D and trimming were determined from the DNA. The profile covers over 90,000 clones, with 90% appearing a single time and 5.1% taken by the ten largest. This CDR3 contains 15 residues. V was clipped by 3 bases and J by 4 bases, with 13 bases between them. The germline CDR1 and CDR2 sequences are KGHSH and LQKENI. This chain joins TRBV18 and TRBJ1-5; tentatively, D is TRBD1 (5 bases). The origin of this receptor is a man over 45 with acute or convalescent COVID-19. Sequencing used peripheral blood. CDR3 in DNA: TGTGCCAGCTCACCGGCAGGGAGGGGAAATCAGCCCCAGCATTTT. Encoded protein: CASSPAGRGNQPQHF.